This TCR beta chain was sequenced in a study of early stage breast cancer tumors. Whole-study findings and limits: Tumors had roughly 2.5-fold higher T cell density and higher clonality than adjacent normal breast tissue.

Of note for this clone: Its antigen remains unidentified.

Produced via immunoSEQ multiplex PCR; TCRdb's table is partial and in-frame only. The sample records approximately 70,000 clones, around 80% being singletons. CDR3 length: 15 amino acids. V was trimmed by 0 bases and J by 7 bases, leaving 15 bases between them. Germline CDR1 reads MNHEY; CDR2 reads SMNVEV (reference sequence). Specimen: blood. The receptor comes from a person aged 40-50 years with breast cancer. This chain links TRBV27 with TRBJ1-2, with D possibly TRBD1 on 5 matching bases. The CDR3 spells CASSLSRVEVSGYTF. Written as DNA, the CDR3 is TGTGCCAGCAGTTTATCCAGGGTAGAAGTAAGTGGCTACACCTTC.